This TCR beta chain was recorded in a study of sequential checkpoint blockade in melanoma. Study summary: Randomization was 1:1 between first-line nivolumab→ipilimumab and ipilimumab→nivolumab. Maintenance nivolumab came after either treatment sequence.

Germline loops: CDR1 MDHEN, CDR2 SYDVKM. With 4 bases removed from V and 4 bases from J, the gap between germline ends came to 23 bases. This CDR3 is 17 amino acids long. The treatment here: randomized to nivolumab then ipilimumab (arm A) or the reverse (arm B). No patient had prior DNA-damaging chemotherapy. Live CD3+CD8+ CD19− CD56− cells were sorted from PBMCs. Produced via immunoSEQ multiplex PCR; TCRdb's table is partial and in-frame only. The table includes about 28,000 clones, 85% to 90% detected once. The source material was CD8+ T cells sorted from blood (inferred from file names), sampled from a patient given nivolumab and ipilimumab in sequence. The chain combines TRBV28 with TRBJ2-7, with D hard to call. The source is a human donor with melanoma. The CDR3 bases are TGTGCCAGCAGTTGCCCCGTCGATCCCCGGGTCTTTTACGAGCAGTACGTC. The encoded protein is CASSCPVDPRVFYEQYV.